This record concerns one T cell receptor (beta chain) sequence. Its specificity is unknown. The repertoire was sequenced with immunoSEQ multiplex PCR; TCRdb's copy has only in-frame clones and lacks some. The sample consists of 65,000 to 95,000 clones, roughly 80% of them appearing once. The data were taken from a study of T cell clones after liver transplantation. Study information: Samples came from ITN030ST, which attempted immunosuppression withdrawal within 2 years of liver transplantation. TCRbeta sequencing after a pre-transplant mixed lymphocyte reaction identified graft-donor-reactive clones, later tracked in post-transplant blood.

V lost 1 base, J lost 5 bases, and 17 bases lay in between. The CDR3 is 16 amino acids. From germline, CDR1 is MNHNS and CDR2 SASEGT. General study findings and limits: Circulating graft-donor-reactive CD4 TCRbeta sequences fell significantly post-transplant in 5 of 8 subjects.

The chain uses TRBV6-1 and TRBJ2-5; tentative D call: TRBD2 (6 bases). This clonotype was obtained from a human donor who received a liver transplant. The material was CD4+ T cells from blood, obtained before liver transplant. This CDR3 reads CASSEEPLTAGETQYF. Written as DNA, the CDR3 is TGTGCCAGCAGTGAAGAGCCATTGACCGCGGGGGAGACCCAGTACTTC.